This TCR beta chain was recovered during a study of identifying expanded T cells in peripheral blood. The study, taken as a whole, reports: Across healthy donors, higher total template counts meant significantly greater roughly 2-week count variance. Technical replicates showed around 1.2 changed clones; two weeks about 16; four weeks 19.

Here immunoSEQ multiplex PCR was the method, and the copy in TCRdb shows in-frame clones only, minus some. The table shows 120,000 or so clones, with roughly 80% occurring only once. Collection occurred without any documented infections or immune events in donors. The table lists this clone with a count of one. Its cognate antigen is unknown. The CDR3 runs 16 residues. In germline, CDR1 is MNHNY, CDR2 SVGAGI (reference sequence). Trimming cost V 0 bases and J 11 bases, with 22 bases left between them. This sequence originates from a person aged 18 to 70 in good health. The chain links TRBV6-6 to TRBJ1-1, with D hard to call. Source material: blood. The CDR3, as DNA: TGTGCCAGCAGTTACTCGCCGATGGCCAACCAAAACGAGGCTTTCTTT. Residues: CASSYSPMANQNEAFF.